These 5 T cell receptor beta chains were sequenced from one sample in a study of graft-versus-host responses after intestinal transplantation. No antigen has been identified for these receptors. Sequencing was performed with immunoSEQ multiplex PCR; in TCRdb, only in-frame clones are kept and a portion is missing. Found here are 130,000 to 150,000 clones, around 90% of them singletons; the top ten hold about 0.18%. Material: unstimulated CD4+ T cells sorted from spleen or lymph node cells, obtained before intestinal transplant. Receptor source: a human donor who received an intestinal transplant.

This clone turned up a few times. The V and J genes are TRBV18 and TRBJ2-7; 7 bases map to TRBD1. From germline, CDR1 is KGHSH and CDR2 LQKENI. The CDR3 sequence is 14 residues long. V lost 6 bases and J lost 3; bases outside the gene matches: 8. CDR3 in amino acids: CASSLPGQNYEQYF. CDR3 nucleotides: TGTGCCAGCTCCCTTCCGGGACAGAACTACGAGCAGTACTTC.

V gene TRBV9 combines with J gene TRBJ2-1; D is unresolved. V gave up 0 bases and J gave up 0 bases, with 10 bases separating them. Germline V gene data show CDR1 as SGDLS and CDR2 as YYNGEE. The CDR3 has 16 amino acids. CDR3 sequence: CASSVARGSSYNEQFF. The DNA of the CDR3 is TGTGCCAGCAGCGTAGCTCGCGGAAGCTCCTACAATGAGCAGTTCTTC.

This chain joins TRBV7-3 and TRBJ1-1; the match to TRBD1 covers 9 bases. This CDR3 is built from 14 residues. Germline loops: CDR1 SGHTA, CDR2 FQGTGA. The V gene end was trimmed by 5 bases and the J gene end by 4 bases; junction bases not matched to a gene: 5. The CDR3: CASSQQGAGTEAFF. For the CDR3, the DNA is TGTGCCAGCAGCCAACAGGGGGCTGGCACTGAAGCTTTCTTT.

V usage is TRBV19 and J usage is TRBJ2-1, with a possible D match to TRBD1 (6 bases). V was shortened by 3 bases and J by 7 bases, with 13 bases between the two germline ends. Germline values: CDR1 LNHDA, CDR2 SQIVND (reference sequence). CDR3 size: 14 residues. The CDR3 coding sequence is TGTGCCAGTAGTATCGCAGGACAGCCTAATGAGCAGTTCTTC. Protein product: CASSIAGQPNEQFF. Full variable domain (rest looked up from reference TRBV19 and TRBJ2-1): DGGITQSPKYLFRKEGQNVTLSCEQNLNHDAMYWYRQDPGQGLRLIYYSQIVNDFQKGDIAEGYSVSREKKESFPLTVTSAQKNPTAFYLCASSIAGQPNEQFFGPGTRLTVL.

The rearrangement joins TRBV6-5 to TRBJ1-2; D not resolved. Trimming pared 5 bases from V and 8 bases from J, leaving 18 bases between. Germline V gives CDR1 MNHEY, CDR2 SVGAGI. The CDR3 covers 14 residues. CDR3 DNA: TGTGCCAGCAGTGAAGGGCCCAGACCGGGCGGCTACACCTTC. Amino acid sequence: CASSEGPRPGGYTF.